The source of this T cell receptor beta chain is a study of blood T cell repertoires in COVID-19. Allocation to cohorts depended on clinical history reported by the participants. Two negative PCRs, clearance, or symptom resolution characterized the recovered Cohort 3 donors. Libraries were prepared by immunoSEQ multiplex PCR; TCRdb keeps only in-frame clonotypes and omits some of them. The sample includes over 250,000 clones, 80% to 90% of them seen just once. Sequencing was done on a sample of PBMCs or T cells enriched from blood (not recorded which). The source of this sequence is a woman aged 18-29 years who had recovered from COVID-19.

In DNA, the CDR3 is TGTGCCAGCTCACCAAACGAGAAAGGGGAGTATTTT. This sequence encodes CASSPNEKGEYF. The chain carries TRBV18 and TRBJ2-3; TRBD1 might be the D (5 bases). CDR1 and CDR2 from the germline V gene are KGHSH and LQKENI. The CDR3 consists of 12 residues. The V and J ends lost 2 bases and 13 bases respectively, with 13 bases between them.